Presented here are 5 T cell receptor beta chains from one specimen sequenced in a study of Graves' ophthalmopathy and Graves' hyperthyroidism. Scientists amplified the TCR beta CDR3 regions from RNA transcripts. HTBI primers were employed in first-round RT-PCR, then a second-round multiplex PCR followed. Via MiXCR, TCRdb re-called the multiplex PCR reads, giving one row per CDR3 protein. The top ten hold approximately 8.9% of the sample, which has 170,000 or so distinct CDR3 sequences, 35% to 45% seen once. The sequencing sample was made of peripheral blood. The receptors come from a man aged 25-40 years with Graves' ophthalmopathy.

This clonotype was detected ten times or more. The chain recombines TRBV3-1 with TRBJ2-7; D is undetermined. CDR3 length: 13 amino acids. Trimming removed 1 base at V and 7 bases at J, with 11 bases between. Germline loops: CDR1 LGHDT, CDR2 YNNKEL (reference sequence). DNA for the CDR3: TGTGCCAGCAGCCAAGCTTCCCAAGAGGAGCAGTACTTC. This gives the protein CASSQASQEEQYF.

This clonotype was counted at least ten times. The V gene is TRBV12-3 or TRBV12-4, the J gene TRBJ1-6; possible D gene TRBD1, 5 bases. The CDR3 sequence is 12 residues long. The V end was cut by 4 bases, the J end by 7 bases, with 5 bases between. In DNA form, the CDR3 reads TGTGCCAGCAGTTCAGGGAATTCACCCCTCCACTTT. Protein sequence: CASSSGNSPLHF.

The V gene is TRBV13, the J gene TRBJ1-1, with D possibly being TRBD1 (5 bases). The CDR3 loop spans 20 amino acids. Germline V CDR1 and CDR2: PRHDT, FYEKMQ (reference sequence). V lost 7 bases and J lost 5, with 35 bases in between. The CDR3 loop reads CASTSPVLSGTTPIETEAFF. The CDR3, as DNA: TGTGCCAGCACCTCACCGGTCCTATCCGGGACCACCCCTATAGAGACTGAAGCTTTCTTT. Looking up the rest from reference TRBV13 and TRBJ1-1 gives the full variable domain: AAGVIQSPRHLIKEKRETATLKCYPIPRHDTVYWYQQGPGQDPQFLISFYEKMQSDKGSIPDRFSAQQFSDYHSELNMSSLELGDSALYFCASTSPVLSGTTPIETEAFFGQGTRLTVV.

This clonotype was seen at least ten times. This chain connects TRBV6-1 to TRBJ2-7, with TRBD1 identical over 8 bases. The junction had 8 bases not matched to a gene; V was cut back by 4 bases and J by 3 bases. This CDR3 is built from 15 residues. Per germline, CDR1 MNHNS and CDR2 SASEGT. CDR3 in DNA: TGTGCCAGCAGTGCCGACAGGGGTTCATACTACGAGCAGTACTTC. Translated: CASSADRGSYYEQYF.

The rearrangement joins TRBV19 to TRBJ2-7; TRBD2 is a possible D gene (7 bases). Trimming stripped 5 bases from V and 3 bases from J, with 17 bases between. The CDR3 totals 15 residues. Germline V gives CDR1 LNHDA, CDR2 SQIVND (reference sequence). As DNA, the CDR3 is TGTGCCAGTAGTTCGTCGGGGAGGGGGGACTACGAGCAGTACTTC. Residues: CASSSSGRGDYEQYF.